The 12 T cell receptor beta chains in this list originate from one sample, sequenced in a study of cytomegalovirus exposure and HLA in healthy donors. The primer mix had 60 Vbeta and 13 Jbeta primers. TCRdb keeps only in-frame clones here, not all; method: immunoSEQ multiplex PCR. This table holds tens of thousands of clones, approximately 52% found once. Sequencing was performed on PBMCs. The source of these receptors is a human donor in good health.

The chain recombines TRBV5-6 with TRBJ2-7, with D perhaps matching TRBD2 (6 bases). Per the germline V gene, CDR1 is SGHDT and CDR2 is YYEEEE. This CDR3 is 16 amino acids long. With 0 bases removed from V and 4 bases from J, the gap between germline ends came to 17 bases. The CDR3 bases are TGTGCCAGCAGCTTGGCCGGGGGAATCGGGTTTTACGAGCAGTACTTC. Its protein is CASSLAGGIGFYEQYF.

This clone was counted only a few times. The chain joins TRBV7-2 to TRBJ1-6, with 7 bases matching TRBD1. In germline, CDR1 is SGHTA, CDR2 FQGNSA. J gave up 5 bases and V 5 bases, and 6 bases lay outside the gene matches. There are 15 residues in the CDR3. The CDR3 coding sequence is TGTGCCAGCAGCACCCGGGACAGAAATAATTCACCCCTCCACTTT. It translates to CASSTRDRNNSPLHF. Full variable domain (outside the CDR3, taken from reference TRBV7-2 and TRBJ1-6): GAGVSQSPSNKVTEKGKDVELRCDPISGHTALYWYRQSLGQGLEFLIYFQGNSAPDKSGLPSDRFSAERTGGSVSTLTIQRTQQEDSAVYLCASSTRDRNNSPLHFGNGTRLTVT.

The rearrangement links TRBV11-2 to TRBJ2-3; TRBD2 matches at 8 bases. V trimming: 5 bases; J trimming: 0 bases; junction bases outside the gene matches: 10. Germline CDR1 and CDR2: SGHAT and FQNNGV. The CDR3 contains 17 residues. The CDR3 is CASSLLSGGASTDTQYF. The CDR3 DNA sequence: TGTGCCAGCAGCCTACTCAGCGGGGGAGCTAGCACAGATACGCAGTATTTT.

V is TRBV6-6 and J is TRBJ1-5, with D maybe TRBD1 (5 bases). This CDR3 region has 16 residues. Trimming cost V 2 bases and J 3 bases, with 14 bases left between them. Germline CDR1 and CDR2: MNHNY and SVGAGI (reference sequence). The CDR3 is CASSYGGTLTNQPQHF. As DNA, the CDR3 is TGTGCCAGCAGTTACGGCGGGACTCTCACCAATCAGCCCCAGCATTTT.

This sequence joins TRBV28 and TRBJ1-2, with 8 bases matching TRBD1. The CDR3 contains 15 residues. Germline lookup yields CDR1 MDHEN and CDR2 SYDVKM. V was clipped by 6 bases and J by 6 bases; unmatched bases: 12. The CDR3 sequence is CASSPPGTGGHGYTF. The CDR3 region has the DNA TGTGCCAGCAGCCCCCCCGGGACAGGAGGGCATGGCTACACCTTC.

This clone has a handful of counts. Other DNA variants within this sample encode the same CDR3. The rearrangement links TRBV10-3 to TRBJ1-1; no reliable D call. Trimming cost V 4 bases and J 0 bases, with 9 bases left between them. Germline CDR1 ENHRY, CDR2 SYGVKD. The CDR3 has 14 amino acids. This CDR3 reads CAISGRTMNTEAFF. The CDR3, as DNA: TGTGCCATCAGTGGGAGGACCATGAACACTGAAGCTTTCTTT.

This clone was found a few times. The chain couples TRBV29-1 to TRBJ2-5, with 9 bases fitting TRBD1. This CDR3 has 13 residues. Germline lookup yields CDR1 SQVTM and CDR2 ANQGSEA. J gave up 2 bases and V 6 bases, and 4 bases lay outside the gene matches. In DNA, the CDR3 is TGCAGCGTCGGTGGACAGGGGCAAGAGACCCAGTACTTC. Translated, it gives CSVGGQGQETQYF.

This clone was seen a few times. CDR3 sequence: CASSFDRSFGGYTF. CDR3 coding DNA: TGTGCCAGCAGTTTCGACAGGTCTTTTGGGGGCTACACCTTC. The V gene is TRBV5-4, the J gene TRBJ1-2; maybe TRBD1 (6 bases). This CDR3 is 14 amino acids long. With 5 bases removed from V and 8 bases from J, the gap between germline ends came to 19 bases. Germline CDR1 and CDR2: SGHNT and YYREEE (reference sequence). The full variable domain, its missing parts supplied by reference TRBV5-4 and TRBJ1-2, is ETGVTQSPTHLIKTRGQQVTLRCSSQSGHNTVSWYQQALGQGPQFIFQYYREEENGRGNFPPRFSGLQFPNYSSELNVNALELDDSALYLCASSFDRSFGGYTFGSGTRLTVV.

This sequence joins TRBV7-2 and TRBJ2-2; 11 nucleotides match TRBD2. The CDR3 covers 18 residues. Trimming removed 4 bases from V and 5 bases from J; junction bases left unmatched: 12. Germline loops: CDR1 SGHTA, CDR2 FQGNSA. The DNA for the CDR3 is TGTGCCAGCAGCTCGAAAGTCCTAGCGGGGGGTTATACCGGGGAGCTGTTTTTT. This encodes CASSSKVLAGGYTGELFF.

In this sample, this clone turned up a few times. The chain carries TRBV7-3 and TRBJ2-3; weak D call: TRBD2 (5 bases). This CDR3 contains 15 residues. Germline V gene lookup returns CDR1 SGHTA and CDR2 FQGTGA. Trimming took off 2 bases at V and 5 bases at J, with 14 bases between the two ends. The CDR3 loop reads CASSLGGPRGDTQYF. As DNA, the CDR3 is TGTGCCAGCAGCTTAGGCGGGCCCAGAGGAGATACGCAGTATTTT.

As regards this clone: A read error may account for a junction end that differs from germline. CDR3 in DNA: TGTTCCAGCAGCCCCGGGGAAGTCGGTGAAAAACTGTTTTTT. This sequence encodes CSSSPGEVGEKLFF. The chain couples TRBV7-9 to TRBJ1-4; D is uncertain. The CDR3 contains 14 residues. Germline loops: CDR1 SEHNR, CDR2 FQNEAQ (reference sequence).

The J gene is TRBJ2-5, the V gene TRBV7-3; 11 bases match TRBD2. CDR1 SGHTA and CDR2 FQGTGA come from the germline V gene. J was trimmed by 9 bases and V by 3 bases; bases with no gene match: 6. This CDR3 is built from 14 residues. CDR3 in amino acids: CASSFSGGAGSQYF. The CDR3 nucleotides read TGTGCCAGCAGCTTTAGCGGGGGGGCCGGGTCCCAGTACTTC.